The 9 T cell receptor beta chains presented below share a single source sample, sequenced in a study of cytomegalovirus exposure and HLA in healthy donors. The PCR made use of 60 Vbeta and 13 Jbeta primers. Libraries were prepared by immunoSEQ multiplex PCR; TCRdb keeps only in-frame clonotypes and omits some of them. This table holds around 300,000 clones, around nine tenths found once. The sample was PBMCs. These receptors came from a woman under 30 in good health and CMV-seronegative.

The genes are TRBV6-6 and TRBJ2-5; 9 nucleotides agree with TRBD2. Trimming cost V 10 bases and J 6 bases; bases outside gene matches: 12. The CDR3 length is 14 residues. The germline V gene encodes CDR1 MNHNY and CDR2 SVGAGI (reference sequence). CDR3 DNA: TGTGCCACAGTCTCCGGGACTAGCATGAAGACCCAGTACTTC. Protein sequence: CATVSGTSMKTQYF.

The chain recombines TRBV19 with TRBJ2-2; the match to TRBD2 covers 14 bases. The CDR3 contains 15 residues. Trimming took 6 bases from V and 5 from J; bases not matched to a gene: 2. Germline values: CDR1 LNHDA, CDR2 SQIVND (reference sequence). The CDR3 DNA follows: TGTGCCAGTAGAGGACTAGCGGGGGGTACCGGGGAGCTGTTTTTT. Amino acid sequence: CASRGLAGGTGELFF.

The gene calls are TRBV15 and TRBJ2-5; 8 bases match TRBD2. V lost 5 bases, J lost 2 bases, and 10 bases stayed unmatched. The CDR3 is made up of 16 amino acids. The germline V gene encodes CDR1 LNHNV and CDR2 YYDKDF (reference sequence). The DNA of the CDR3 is TGTGCCACCAGCGTTTCTAAGACTAGCGCACAAGAGACCCAGTACTTC. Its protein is CATSVSKTSAQETQYF. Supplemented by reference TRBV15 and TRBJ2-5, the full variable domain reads DAMVIQNPRYQVTQFGKPVTLSCSQTLNHNVMYWYQQKSSQAPKLLFHYYDKDFNNEADTPDNFQSRRPNTSFCFLDIRSPGLGDTAMYLCATSVSKTSAQETQYFGPGTRLLVL.

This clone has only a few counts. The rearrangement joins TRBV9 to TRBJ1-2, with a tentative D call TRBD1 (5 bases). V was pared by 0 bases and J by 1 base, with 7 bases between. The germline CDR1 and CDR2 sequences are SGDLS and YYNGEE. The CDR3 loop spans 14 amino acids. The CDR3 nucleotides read TGTGCCAGCAGCGTAGCACAGGTTAACTATGGCTACACCTTC. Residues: CASSVAQVNYGYTF.

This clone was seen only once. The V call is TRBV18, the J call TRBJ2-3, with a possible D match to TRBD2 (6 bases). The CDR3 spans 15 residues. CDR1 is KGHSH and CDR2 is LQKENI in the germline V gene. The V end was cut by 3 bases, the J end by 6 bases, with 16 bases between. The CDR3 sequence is CASSPGLLSLDTQYF. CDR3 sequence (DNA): TGTGCCAGCTCACCGGGACTTCTCAGTTTGGATACGCAGTATTTT.

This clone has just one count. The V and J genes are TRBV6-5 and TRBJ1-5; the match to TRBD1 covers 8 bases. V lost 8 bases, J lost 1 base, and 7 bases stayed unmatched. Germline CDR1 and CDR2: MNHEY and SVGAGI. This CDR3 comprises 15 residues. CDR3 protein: CASWDRPLSNQPQHF. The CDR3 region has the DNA TGTGCCAGCTGGGACAGGCCTTTGAGCAATCAGCCCCAGCATTTT.

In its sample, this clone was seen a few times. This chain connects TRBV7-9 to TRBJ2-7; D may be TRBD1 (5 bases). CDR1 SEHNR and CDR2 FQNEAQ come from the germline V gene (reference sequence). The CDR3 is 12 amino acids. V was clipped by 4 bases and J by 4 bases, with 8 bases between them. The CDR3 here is CASSSRVYEQYF. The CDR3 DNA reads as TGTGCCAGCAGCTCCAGGGTTTACGAGCAGTACTTC.

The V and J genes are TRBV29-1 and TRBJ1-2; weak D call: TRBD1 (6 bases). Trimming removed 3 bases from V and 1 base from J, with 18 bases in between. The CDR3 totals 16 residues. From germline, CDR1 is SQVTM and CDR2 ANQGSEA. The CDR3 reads CSVDRGVRGGNYGYTF. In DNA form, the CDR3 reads TGCAGCGTTGACCGGGGGGTCAGGGGCGGTAACTATGGCTACACCTTC.

CDR3 bases: TGTGCCAGCAGTGAAAGGAGTGATTTATATGGCTACACCTTC. Its translation: CASSERSDLYGYTF. This chain links TRBV2 with TRBJ1-2; D unclear. Germline V gene data show CDR1 as SNHLY and CDR2 as FYNNEI. The ends were cut back, 2 bases at V and 5 bases at J, with 12 bases in the middle. The CDR3 is made up of 14 amino acids.